A single sample is the source of the 18 T cell receptor beta chains below, sequenced in a study of neurological immune-mediated disorders. A single record per CDR3 protein comes from TCRdb applying MiXCR to the 5' RACE reads. The table has around 71,000 distinct CDR3 sequences, approximately 13% seen once. Time point indicated: longitudinal time-point 1 (baseline). The sequencing sample was made of PBMCs. These receptors all stem from a female donor with HTLV-1-associated myelopathy (HAM/TSP).

This clonotype was picked up many times. The rearrangement uses TRBV3-1 and TRBJ2-1; 9 bases line up with TRBD2. The CDR3 is made up of 14 amino acids. V shed 5 bases, J shed 6 bases, and the junction held 5 bases outside the gene matches. The germline gives CDR1 LGHDT, CDR2 YNNKEL (reference sequence). The chain's CDR3 is CASSGGGAPNEQFF. The CDR3, as DNA: TGTGCCAGCAGCGGCGGGGGGGCCCCCAATGAGCAGTTCTTC.

This clonotype was seen at least ten times. The chain combines TRBV5-1 with TRBJ2-5, with 7 bases matching TRBD1. This CDR3 has 14 amino acids. Germline V gives CDR1 SGHRS, CDR2 YFSETQ. The V gene end was trimmed by 3 bases and the J gene end by 1 base; junction bases not matched to a gene: 3. CDR3 protein: CASSSTGIQETQYF. CDR3 nucleotides: TGCGCCAGCAGCTCGACAGGGATCCAAGAGACCCAGTACTTC.

This clonotype was counted ten times or more. The V call is TRBV5-1, the J call TRBJ2-6; D may be TRBD1 (5 bases). V dropped 4 bases and J dropped 2 bases, with 16 bases sitting between them. CDR3 size: 17 residues. Germline-derived CDR1 and CDR2 are SGHRS and YFSETQ. The CDR3 DNA is TGCGCCAGCAGCCCCCGACAGAAGTTCACTGGGGCCAACGTCCTGACTTTC. Its translation: CASSPRQKFTGANVLTF.

This clonotype was seen repeatedly, ten times or more. The chain joins TRBV4-2 to TRBJ2-6; unclear D gene. The CDR3 contains 16 residues. V lost 0 bases to trimming and J lost 2 bases, with 8 bases between them. Germline CDR1 is LGHNA and CDR2 is YNFKEQ. The CDR3, as DNA: TGTGCCAGCAGCCAAGATGTTGCCACTGGGGCCAACGTCCTGACTTTC. It yields the protein CASSQDVATGANVLTF.

This clonotype was recorded at least ten times. This chain connects TRBV5-1 to TRBJ2-1; TRBD1 matches 8 bases. The CDR3 runs 15 residues. Unmatched junction bases numbered 14, after V lost 3 bases and J lost 12 bases. Germline values: CDR1 SGHRS, CDR2 YFSETQ. CDR3 sequence (DNA): TGCGCCAGCAGCTCACAAGAGGGACAGGCAGCGAGGCAGTTCTTC. The encoded protein is CASSSQEGQAARQFF. The complete variable domain, with remaining parts taken from reference TRBV5-1 and TRBJ2-1, reads KAGVTQTPRYLIKTRGQQVTLSCSPISGHRSVSWYQQTPGQGLQFLFEYFSETQRNKGNFPGRFSGRQFSNSRSEMNVSTLELGDSALYLCASSSQEGQAARQFFGPGTRLTVL.

At least ten counts were recorded for this clonotype. As DNA, the CDR3 is TGTGCCAGCAGCACCCCTAGGGGGGGCTCCTACAATGAGCAGTTCTTC. Translation gives CASSTPRGGSYNEQFF. The rearrangement joins TRBV7-8 to TRBJ2-1; D might be TRBD2 (7 bases). V was clipped by 5 bases and J by 0 bases, with 14 bases between them. From germline, CDR1 is SGHVS and CDR2 FQNEAQ. CDR3 length: 16 amino acids.

Points on this clonotype: This sequence may be a read error, since a much larger clone differs from it by one base. The CDR3 sequence: CSALTANTGELFF. In DNA form, the CDR3 reads TGCAGTGCTTTGACAGCCAACACCGGGGAGCTGTTTTTT. This chain uses TRBV20-1 with TRBJ2-2, with D perhaps matching TRBD1 (5 bases). Germline CDR1 reads DFQATT; CDR2 reads SNEGSKA (reference sequence). Trimming removed 5 bases at V and 2 bases at J, with 9 bases between. The CDR3 is made up of 13 amino acids.

This clonotype appeared many times. The chain combines TRBV20-1 with TRBJ2-3; 13 bases align to TRBD2. CDR1 is DFQATT and CDR2 is SNEGSKA in the germline V gene (reference sequence). After removal of 3 bases from V and 3 bases from J, the junction contained 3 bases not matched to a gene. The CDR3 is 15 amino acids. The CDR3 loop reads CSARGTSGVTDTQYF. CDR3 nucleotides: TGCAGTGCTAGGGGGACTAGCGGGGTTACAGATACGCAGTATTTT.

There are many counts of this clonotype. V gene TRBV5-1 combines with J gene TRBJ2-7, with 9 nucleotides matching TRBD2. CDR1 is SGHRS, CDR2 YFSETQ, per germline. This CDR3 contains 16 residues. V lost 0 bases and J lost 2; bases outside the gene matches: 6. The CDR3 bases are TGCGCCAGCAGCTTGGACGGCGGGGGGGGCCCCTACGAGCAGTACTTC. Its protein product is CASSLDGGGGPYEQYF. The variable domain in full, with the rest retrieved from reference TRBV5-1 and TRBJ2-7, is KAGVTQTPRYLIKTRGQQVTLSCSPISGHRSVSWYQQTPGQGLQFLFEYFSETQRNKGNFPGRFSGRQFSNSRSEMNVSTLELGDSALYLCASSLDGGGGPYEQYFGPGTRLTVT.

There are many counts of this clonotype. The chain combines TRBV28 with TRBJ1-5; TRBD1 matches 7 bases. Germline values: CDR1 MDHEN, CDR2 SYDVKM. The CDR3 is 17 amino acids. The V segment lost 4 bases and the J segment 6 bases; nucleotides outside the gene matches: 15. The CDR3 here is CASSSDREPRLGQPQHF. In DNA form, the CDR3 reads TGTGCCAGCAGTTCCGACAGGGAACCCAGATTAGGTCAGCCCCAGCATTTT.

The table lists this clonotype with many counts. This rearrangement joins TRBV4-1 to TRBJ1-1; maybe TRBD1 (6 bases). V lost 4 bases to trimming and J lost 1 base, with 10 bases between them. This CDR3 is 14 amino acids long. CDR1 is MGHRA and CDR2 is YSYEKL in the germline V gene. This chain's CDR3 is CASSRYRENTEAFF. DNA of the CDR3: TGCGCCAGCAGCCGATACAGGGAGAACACTGAAGCTTTCTTT.

This clonotype was seen repeatedly, ten times or more. The V and J genes are TRBV5-1 and TRBJ2-7; D remains ambiguous. CDR1 and CDR2 from the germline V gene are SGHRS and YFSETQ. Trimming took off 0 bases at V and 4 bases at J, with 14 bases between the two ends. The CDR3 spans 15 residues. CDR3 loop: CASSLDGSAKYEQYF. The DNA of the CDR3 is TGCGCCAGCAGCTTGGATGGGTCAGCCAAGTACGAGCAGTACTTC.

The chain recombines TRBV12-3 or TRBV12-4 with TRBJ1-4; weak D call: TRBD1 (6 bases). Deletions cut 3 bases from V and 5 bases from J, with 13 bases between. The length of the CDR3 is 15 residues. DNA for the CDR3: TGTGCCAGCAGTTTGAGGGGGAGACTAAATGAAAAACTGTTTTTT. Amino acids: CASSLRGRLNEKLFF.

At least ten counts were recorded for this clonotype. The chain is built from TRBV2 and TRBJ2-7; 10 positions agree with TRBD1. V lost 5 bases and J lost 6; bases outside the gene matches: 4. CDR1 and CDR2 from the germline V gene are SNHLY and FYNNEI. The CDR3 runs to 13 residues. This chain's CDR3 is CASSKTGGGEQYF. The CDR3 DNA reads TGTGCCAGCAGTAAGACAGGGGGCGGCGAGCAGTACTTC.

Many counts were recorded for this clonotype. The chain joins TRBV6-2 or TRBV6-3 to TRBJ2-3, with D uncertain. Trimming stripped 6 bases from V and 3 bases from J, with 10 bases between. CDR3 length: 13 amino acids. Looked up from germline, CDR1 is MNHEY and CDR2 is SVGEGT. The DNA of the CDR3 is TGTGCCAGCAGACAAAGACGGACAGATACGCAGTATTTT. It encodes CASRQRRTDTQYF.

This clonotype appeared many times. The chain is built from TRBV10-3 and TRBJ2-1; 9 bases fit TRBD1. Germline CDR1 ENHRY, CDR2 SYGVKD. V trimming: 5 bases; J trimming: 7 bases; junction bases outside the gene matches: 6. CDR3 length: 14 amino acids. CDR3 amino acids: CAISTGQGGNEQFF. CDR3 nucleotides: TGTGCCATCAGTACGGGACAGGGAGGGAATGAGCAGTTCTTC.

This clonotype was recorded many times. This chain joins TRBV20-1 and TRBJ2-3; D uncertain. In germline, CDR1 is DFQATT, CDR2 SNEGSKA (reference sequence). The CDR3 sequence is 13 residues long. V dropped 7 bases and J dropped 0 bases, with 11 bases sitting between them. CDR3 DNA sequence: TGCAGTGTGCTAGGCACTAGCACAGATACGCAGTATTTT. This gives the protein CSVLGTSTDTQYF.

This clonotype was detected many times. This chain connects TRBV12-3 or TRBV12-4 to TRBJ2-7; no clear D. V dropped 5 bases and J dropped 9 bases, with 14 bases sitting between them. This CDR3 comprises 12 residues. Written as DNA, the CDR3 is TGTGCCAGCAGTCTTTCTTCCGGGTTGCAGTACTTC. Protein product: CASSLSSGLQYF.